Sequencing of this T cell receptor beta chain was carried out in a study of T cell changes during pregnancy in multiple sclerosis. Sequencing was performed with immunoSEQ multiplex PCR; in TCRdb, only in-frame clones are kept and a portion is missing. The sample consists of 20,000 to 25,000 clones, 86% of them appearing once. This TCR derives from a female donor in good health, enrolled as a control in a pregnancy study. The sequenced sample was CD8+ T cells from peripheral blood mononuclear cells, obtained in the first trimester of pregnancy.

The CDR3 region has the DNA TGTGCCAGCTCACTGACCGGGACAGGGGACGAGCAGTACTTC. Its translation: CASSLTGTGDEQYF. The V gene is TRBV18, the J gene TRBJ2-7; the match to TRBD1 covers 10 bases. Losses at the gene ends were 4 bases for V and 5 bases for J; bases not matched to a gene: 5. Germline V lookup: CDR1 KGHSH, CDR2 LQKENI. This CDR3 comprises 14 residues.